The next 22 T cell receptor beta chains were all read from a single sample in a study of blood T cell repertoires in COVID-19. This table comes from immunoSEQ multiplex PCR, and its TCRdb copy is limited to in-frame clones, with some not included. The sample has some 250,000 clones; 82% are singletons. Sequencing input: peripheral blood. The receptors were gathered from a woman aged 60-70 years with active or convalescent COVID-19.

This chain joins TRBV5-1 and TRBJ2-6; no firm D call. V lost 0 bases and J 0 bases, leaving 7 bases between the germline ends. The V gene's germline CDR1 is SGHRS and CDR2 YFSETQ. The CDR3 consists of 16 residues. The DNA for the CDR3 is TGCGCCAGCAGCTTGGCATTCATCTCTGGGGCCAACGTCCTGACTTTC. Encoded protein: CASSLAFISGANVLTF.

The rearrangement uses TRBV20-1 and TRBJ1-2, with 7 bases that match TRBD1. V shed 4 bases, J shed 8 bases, and the junction held 4 bases outside the gene matches. Per the germline V gene, CDR1 is DFQATT and CDR2 is SNEGSKA (reference sequence). This CDR3 is 11 amino acids long. In DNA, the CDR3 is TGCAGTGCTACCCCGGGACAGGGCTACACCTTC. Amino acids: CSATPGQGYTF.

Regarding this clone: This same CDR3 is encoded by further DNA sequences in the sample. CDR3 sequence: CASSLAAGATTDTQYF. The CDR3 bases are TGTGCCAGCAGCTTAGCGGCGGGGGCGACCACAGATACGCAGTATTTT. The genes are TRBV7-2 and TRBJ2-3, with D possibly matching TRBD2 (7 bases). V was pared by 0 bases and J by 2 bases, with 12 bases between. Germline-derived CDR1 and CDR2 are SGHTA and FQGNSA. This CDR3 is 16 amino acids long.

This chain links TRBV2 with TRBJ1-4; no clear D. Germline-derived CDR1 and CDR2 are SNHLY and FYNNEI. This CDR3 is 18 amino acids long. The V gene lost 1 base and the J gene lost 0 bases, with 15 bases spanning the gap. The chain's CDR3 is CASSEEAGEVATNEKLFF. CDR3 DNA sequence: TGTGCCAGCAGTGAAGAGGCTGGGGAGGTTGCAACTAATGAAAAACTGTTTTTT.

The rearrangement uses TRBV5-1 and TRBJ2-7; tentatively, D is TRBD1 (5 bases). V lost 4 bases to trimming and J lost 7 bases, with 21 bases between them. The length of the CDR3 is 15 residues. In germline, CDR1 is SGHRS, CDR2 YFSETQ. CDR3 sequence: CASSGVAGSSGEQYF. CDR3 nucleotides: TGCGCCAGCAGCGGGGTCGCAGGGTCTTCAGGAGAGCAGTACTTC.

This chain connects TRBV19 to TRBJ2-1, with 10 bases aligning to TRBD2. Looked up from germline, CDR1 is LNHDA and CDR2 is SQIVND (reference sequence). Trimming at V came to 3 bases and at J to 0 bases, leaving 5 bases not matched to a gene. The CDR3 contains 17 residues. The CDR3 sequence is CASSIPSGGNSYNEQFF. DNA of the CDR3: TGTGCCAGTAGTATCCCTAGCGGGGGCAACTCCTACAATGAGCAGTTCTTC.

The V call is TRBV28, the J call TRBJ2-2; 11 bases are shared with TRBD2. The V segment lost 0 bases and the J segment 4 bases; nucleotides outside the gene matches: 4. The CDR3 spans 17 residues. The germline CDR1 and CDR2 sequences are MDHEN and SYDVKM. The CDR3 reads CASSLWSSGGSTGELFF. The CDR3 coding sequence is TGTGCCAGCAGTTTATGGTCTAGCGGGGGGAGCACCGGGGAGCTGTTTTTT.

The chain links TRBV15 to TRBJ1-1; D may be TRBD1 (5 bases). V gave up 1 base and J gave up 5 bases, with 14 bases separating them. The CDR3 length is 15 residues. The germline V gene encodes CDR1 LNHNV and CDR2 YYDKDF (reference sequence). CDR3 region: CATSRGNGGRTEAFF. The CDR3, as DNA: TGTGCCACCAGCAGAGGCAATGGGGGGAGGACTGAAGCTTTCTTT.

The chain couples TRBV18 to TRBJ1-1; unclear D gene. The CDR3 covers 15 residues. Germline values: CDR1 KGHSH, CDR2 LQKENI. V lost 5 bases to trimming and J lost 4 bases, with 17 bases between them. Written as DNA, the CDR3 is TGTGCCAGCTCATCCTGGGAGGGTACGGGCACTGAAGCTTTCTTT. As protein: CASSSWEGTGTEAFF. The full variable domain, with the rest looked up from reference TRBV18 and TRBJ1-1, is NAGVMQNPRHLVRRRGQEARLRCSPMKGHSHVYWYRQLPEEGLKFMVYLQKENIIDESGMPKERFSAEFPKEGPSILRIQQVVRGDSAAYFCASSSWEGTGTEAFFGQGTRLTVV.

This clone occurred once. The rearrangement joins TRBV7-2 to TRBJ1-3, with TRBD1 identical over 7 bases. CDR1 is SGHTA and CDR2 is FQGNSA in the germline V gene. The CDR3 is made up of 16 amino acids. With V trimmed by 5 bases and J by 1 base, 8 bases remained unmatched. The CDR3 loop reads CASSQGGVGSGNTIYF. CDR3 bases: TGTGCCAGCAGCCAGGGGGGAGTGGGTTCTGGAAACACCATATATTTT.

This chain joins TRBV30 and TRBJ1-4; D unclear. CDR3 length equals 13 residues. V was trimmed by 1 base and J by 7 bases, leaving 10 bases between them. CDR1 and CDR2 from the germline V gene are GTSNPN and SVGIG (reference sequence). The CDR3, as DNA: TGTGCCTGGAGTGAACAGACCGGTGAAAAACTGTTTTTT. It translates to CAWSEQTGEKLFF.

This chain joins TRBV6-6 and TRBJ1-5, with 7 positions matching TRBD1. Germline V gives CDR1 MNHNY, CDR2 SVGAGI (reference sequence). Trimming removed 4 bases from V and 1 base from J; junction bases left unmatched: 1. The CDR3 spans 14 residues. CDR3 sequence: CASSSGGSNQPQHF. CDR3 sequence (DNA): TGTGCCAGCAGTTCAGGGGGGAGCAATCAGCCCCAGCATTTT.

The rearrangement joins TRBV19 to TRBJ1-4; D is ambiguous. Trimming cost V 3 bases and J 0 bases, with 8 bases left between them. The CDR3 loop spans 15 amino acids. Germline V gene lookup returns CDR1 LNHDA and CDR2 SQIVND (reference sequence). CDR3 DNA sequence: TGTGCCAGTAGTATGAGGTTAGCAACTAATGAAAAACTGTTTTTT. The encoded protein is CASSMRLATNEKLFF.

As to this clone: Other DNA sequences from this sample encode an identical CDR3 as well. The chain recombines TRBV19 with TRBJ1-1; maybe TRBD1 (5 bases). Germline values: CDR1 LNHDA, CDR2 SQIVND (reference sequence). The CDR3 has 13 amino acids. Trimming removed 3 bases from V and 1 base from J, with 6 bases in between. The CDR3 bases are TGTGCCAGTAGTATTCAGGGGAACACTGAAGCTTTCTTT. It specifies CASSIQGNTEAFF.

This clone showed up just once. This chain joins TRBV6-5 and TRBJ1-5, with 7 bases identical to TRBD1. With V trimmed by 8 bases and J by 9 bases, 10 bases remained unmatched. The length of the CDR3 is 13 residues. From germline, CDR1 is MNHEY and CDR2 SVGAGI. DNA for the CDR3: TGTGCCAGCCGTACAGGGGCACCGGGGCCCCAGCATTTT. Protein: CASRTGAPGPQHF.

The rearrangement joins TRBV12-5 to TRBJ1-2; D is ambiguous. Germline V lookup: CDR1 LGHNT, CDR2 FRNRAP. The V gene lost 5 bases and the J gene lost 8 bases, with 18 bases spanning the gap. The CDR3 covers 14 residues. The CDR3 loop reads CASGTPNGGFGYTF. CDR3 nucleotides: TGTGCTAGTGGTACCCCTAATGGAGGGTTCGGCTACACCTTC. Full variable domain (missing parts from reference TRBV12-5 and TRBJ1-2): DARVTQTPRHKVTEMGQEVTMRCQPILGHNTVFWYRQTMMQGLELLAYFRNRAPLDDSGMPKDRFSAEMPDATLATLKIQPSEPRDSAVYFCASGTPNGGFGYTFGSGTRLTVV.

The chain uses TRBV7-9 and TRBJ2-7; tentatively, D is TRBD1 (6 bases). In germline, CDR1 is SEHNR, CDR2 FQNEAQ (reference sequence). The CDR3 contains 16 residues. V was shortened by 3 bases and J by 2 bases, with 17 bases between the two germline ends. The CDR3 sequence: CASSLISRQVTYEQYF. The CDR3 nucleotides are TGTGCCAGCAGCTTGATTTCGCGACAGGTGACCTACGAGCAGTACTTC.

The chain combines TRBV7-8 with TRBJ2-7; 9 bases are shared with TRBD2. Germline assignment: CDR1 SGHVS and CDR2 FQNEAQ. This CDR3 region has 16 residues. V shed 0 bases, J shed 1 base, and the junction held 4 bases outside the gene matches. In DNA form, the CDR3 reads TGTGCCAGCAGCTTAGCTCTAGCGGGGAGGTCCTACGAGCAGTACTTC. Amino acids: CASSLALAGRSYEQYF.

The rearrangement joins TRBV7-9 to TRBJ1-3; D gene ambiguous. The germline V gene has CDR1 SEHNR and CDR2 FQNEAQ (reference sequence). The CDR3 extends over 18 amino acids. V lost 5 bases, J lost 0 bases, and 20 bases lay in between. The DNA of the CDR3 is TGTGCCAGCAGCGCGACTTATAGTATCCTTCTCTCTGGAAACACCATATATTTT. Its translation is CASSATYSILLSGNTIYF.

This clone came up once. This chain uses TRBV7-7 with TRBJ1-2; possibly TRBD1 for D (6 bases). The V gene lost 4 bases and the J gene lost 2 bases, with 17 bases spanning the gap. Germline-derived CDR1 and CDR2 are SSHAT and FNYEAQ (reference sequence). The CDR3 is 16 amino acids. The CDR3 protein is CASSSRTGQLNYGYTF. CDR3 DNA: TGTGCCAGCAGCTCCCGCACTGGACAGCTCAACTATGGCTACACCTTC.

The chain uses TRBV7-9 and TRBJ1-4, with D unresolved. The CDR3 contains 15 residues. The germline CDR1 and CDR2 sequences are SEHNR and FQNEAQ (reference sequence). V lost 0 bases and J lost 10, with 15 bases in between. The CDR3 bases are TGTGCCAGCAGCTTAGCGGAGGGTGTGGCGGGAAAACTGTTTTTT. Protein: CASSLAEGVAGKLFF.

The V and J genes are TRBV5-1 and TRBJ2-1; 8 positions match TRBD2. CDR3 size: 15 residues. From germline, CDR1 is SGHRS and CDR2 YFSETQ. The ends lost 1 base at V and 2 bases at J; junction bases unmatched: 2. CDR3 residues: CASSLSGSPYNEQFF. CDR3 DNA: TGCGCCAGCAGCTTGAGCGGGAGCCCCTACAATGAGCAGTTCTTC.